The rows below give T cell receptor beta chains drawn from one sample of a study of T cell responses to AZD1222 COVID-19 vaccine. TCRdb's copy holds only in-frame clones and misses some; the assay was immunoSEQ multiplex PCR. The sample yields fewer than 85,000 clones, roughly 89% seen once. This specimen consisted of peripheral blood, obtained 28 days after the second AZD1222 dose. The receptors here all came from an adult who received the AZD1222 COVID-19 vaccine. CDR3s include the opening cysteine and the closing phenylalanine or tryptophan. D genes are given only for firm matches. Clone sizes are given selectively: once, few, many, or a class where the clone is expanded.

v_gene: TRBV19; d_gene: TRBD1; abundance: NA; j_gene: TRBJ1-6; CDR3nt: TGTGCCAGTAGTATCGGGACAGGCTCCTATAATTCACCCCTCCACTTT; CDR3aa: CASSIGTGSYNSPLHF
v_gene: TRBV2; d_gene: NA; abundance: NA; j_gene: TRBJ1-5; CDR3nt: TGTGCCAGCAGTGATTGGGTTCAGCCCCAGCATTTT; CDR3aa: CASSDWVQPQHF
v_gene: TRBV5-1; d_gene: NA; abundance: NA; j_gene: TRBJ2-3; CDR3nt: TGCGCCAGCAGCCACGACAGGGAGGGACGCACAGATACGCAGTATTTT; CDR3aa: CASSHDREGRTDTQYF
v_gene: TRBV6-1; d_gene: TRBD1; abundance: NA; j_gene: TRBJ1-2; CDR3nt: TGTGCCAGCAGTGAAGCGGGAGACAGGGTATTTGGCTACACCTTC; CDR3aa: CASSEAGDRVFGYTF
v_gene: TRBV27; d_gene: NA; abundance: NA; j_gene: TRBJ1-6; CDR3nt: TGTGCCAGCAGTTCCCTGGCGGTTTTCGTACGCAAAAATTCACCCCTCCACTTT; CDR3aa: CASSSLAVFVRKNSPLHF
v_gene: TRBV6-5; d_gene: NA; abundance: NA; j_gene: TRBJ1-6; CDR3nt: TGTGCCAGCAACGGCAGGGGTAATTCACCCCTCCACTTT; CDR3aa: CASNGRGNSPLHF
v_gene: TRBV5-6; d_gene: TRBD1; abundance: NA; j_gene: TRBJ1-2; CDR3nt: TGTGCCAGCAGCTGGGCGAACAGGGGGCTTCTCTATGGCTACACCTTC; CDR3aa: CASSWANRGLLYGYTF
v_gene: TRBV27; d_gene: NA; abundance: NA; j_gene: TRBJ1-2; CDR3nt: TGTGCCAGCAGTTTTCCCAGGGTATTAGGCGGCTACACCTTC; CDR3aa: CASSFPRVLGGYTF
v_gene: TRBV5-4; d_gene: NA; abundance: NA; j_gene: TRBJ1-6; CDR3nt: TGTGCCAGCAGCTCTACACGACAGGCGAGAAATTCACCCCTCCACTTT; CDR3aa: CASSSTRQARNSPLHF
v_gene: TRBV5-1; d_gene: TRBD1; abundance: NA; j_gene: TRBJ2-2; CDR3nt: TGCGCCAGCAGCTTGGGGACAGGGGCCGGGAACACCGGGGAGCTGTTTTTT; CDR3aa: CASSLGTGAGNTGELFF
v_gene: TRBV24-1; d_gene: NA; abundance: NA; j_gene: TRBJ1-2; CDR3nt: TGTGCCACCAGTGATTTGAGGGCGAACTATGGCTACACCTTC; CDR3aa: CATSDLRANYGYTF
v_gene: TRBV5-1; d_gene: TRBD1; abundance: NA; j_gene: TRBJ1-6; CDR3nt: TGCGCCAGCAGCCTTCGAGAACAGGGGGCCGCCAATAATTCACCCCTCCACTTT; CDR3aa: CASSLREQGAANNSPLHF
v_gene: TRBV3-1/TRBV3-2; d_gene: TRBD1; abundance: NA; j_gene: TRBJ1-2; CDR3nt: TGTGCCAGCAGCCAGACAGGGGAATATGGCTACACCTTC; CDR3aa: CASSQTGEYGYTF
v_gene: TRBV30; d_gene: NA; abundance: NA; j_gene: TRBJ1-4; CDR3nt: TGTGCCTGGAGTGTTTCCGATGAAAAACTGTTTTTT; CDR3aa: CAWSVSDEKLFF
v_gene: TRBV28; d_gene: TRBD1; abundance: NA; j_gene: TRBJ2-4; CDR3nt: TGTGCCAGCAGTTTGGGGACAGAAAACATTCAGTACTTC; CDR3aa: CASSLGTENIQYF
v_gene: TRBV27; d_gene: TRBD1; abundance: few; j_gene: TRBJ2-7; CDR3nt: TGTGCCAGCAGTTCCTGGGACAGCTCTTACGAGCAGTACTTC; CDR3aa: CASSSWDSSYEQYF
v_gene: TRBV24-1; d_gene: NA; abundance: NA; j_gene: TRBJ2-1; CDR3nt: TGTGCCACCAGTGATTCCGTTATAAGCACCTACAATGAGCAGTTCTTC; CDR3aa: CATSDSVISTYNEQFF
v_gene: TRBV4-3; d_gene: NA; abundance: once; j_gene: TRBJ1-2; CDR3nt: TGCGCCAGCAGCCAAAACGTAGGACCAACCGACTACACCTTC; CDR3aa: CASSQNVGPTDYTF
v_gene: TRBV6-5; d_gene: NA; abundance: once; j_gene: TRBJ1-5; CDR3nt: TGTGCCAGCAGTTACGGTGGGACACGTTATCAGCCCCAGCATTTT; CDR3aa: CASSYGGTRYQPQHF
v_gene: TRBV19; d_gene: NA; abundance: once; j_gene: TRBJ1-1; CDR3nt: TGTGCCAGTAGTATAGAGGGCAGGGAAGCTTTCTTT; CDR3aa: CASSIEGREAFF
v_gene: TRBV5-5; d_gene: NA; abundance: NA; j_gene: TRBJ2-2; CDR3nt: TGTGCCAGCAGCGGACGGGTGCAGGGGAACACCGGGGAGCTGTTTTTT; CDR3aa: CASSGRVQGNTGELFF
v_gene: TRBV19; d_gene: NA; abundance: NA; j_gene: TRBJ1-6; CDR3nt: TGTGCCAGTAGCACCTTTAAGGCACGGGCCGTAGGGGATAATTCACCCCTCCACTTT; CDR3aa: CASSTFKARAVGDNSPLHF
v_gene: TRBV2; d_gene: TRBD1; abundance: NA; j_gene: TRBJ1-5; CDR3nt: TGTGCCAGCAGATGGGGACAGGGGAATCAGCCCCAGCATTTT; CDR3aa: CASRWGQGNQPQHF
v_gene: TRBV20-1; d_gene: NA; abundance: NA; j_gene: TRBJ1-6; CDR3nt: TGCAGTGCTAGTGCGTGGGAAGCAAATTCACCCCTCCACTTT; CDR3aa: CSASAWEANSPLHF
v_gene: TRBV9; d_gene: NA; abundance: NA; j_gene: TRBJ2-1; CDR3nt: TGTGCCAGCAGCGTAGAAGGGGGGTACTTTTTCTACAATGAGCAGTTCTTC; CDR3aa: CASSVEGGYFFYNEQFF
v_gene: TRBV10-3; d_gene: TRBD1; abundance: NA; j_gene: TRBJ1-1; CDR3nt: TGTGCCATCAGTGAGTCGAGGACAGGGAACACTGAAGCTTTCTTT; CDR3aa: CAISESRTGNTEAFF
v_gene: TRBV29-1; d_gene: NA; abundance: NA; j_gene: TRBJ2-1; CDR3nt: TGCAGCGTTGAAGAGGGATGGAGCTCTTTTACTTACAATGAGCAGTTCTTC; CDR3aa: CSVEEGWSSFTYNEQFF
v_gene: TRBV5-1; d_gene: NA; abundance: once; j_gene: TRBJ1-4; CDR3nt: TGCGCCAGCAGCTGGACCGGGACGGATGAAAAACTGTTTTTT; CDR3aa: CASSWTGTDEKLFF
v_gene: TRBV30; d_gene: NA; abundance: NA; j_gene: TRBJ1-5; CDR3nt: TGTGCCTGGAGTTCGACATCTAGCAATCAGCCCCAGCATTTT; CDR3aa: CAWSSTSSNQPQHF
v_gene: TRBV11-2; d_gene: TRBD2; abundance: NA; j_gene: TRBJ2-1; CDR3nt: TGTGCCAGCAGCTTGTTAACGGGGGGAAACAATGAGCAGTTCTTC; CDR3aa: CASSLLTGGNNEQFF
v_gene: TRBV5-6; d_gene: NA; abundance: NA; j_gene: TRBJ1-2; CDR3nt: TGTGCCAGCAGCACCGGACCCAGGAATTTTAACTATGGCTACACCTTC; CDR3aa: CASSTGPRNFNYGYTF
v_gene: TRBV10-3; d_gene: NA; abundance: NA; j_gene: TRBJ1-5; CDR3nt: TGTGCCATCAGTGACGATCTGGGAGCTCAGCCCCAGCATTTT; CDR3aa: CAISDDLGAQPQHF
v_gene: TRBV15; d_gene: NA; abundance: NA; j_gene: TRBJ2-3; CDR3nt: TGTGCCACCAGCCTCCTATCGTCAGATACGCAGTATTTT; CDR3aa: CATSLLSSDTQYF
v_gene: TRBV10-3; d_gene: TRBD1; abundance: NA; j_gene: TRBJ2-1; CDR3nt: TGTGCCATCAGCGGAAAACCGGGACAGGGACTCTACAATGAGCAGTTCTTC; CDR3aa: CAISGKPGQGLYNEQFF
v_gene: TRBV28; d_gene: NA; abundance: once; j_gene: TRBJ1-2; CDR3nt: TGTGCCAGCAACGTCCTCGGTCTGGATGGCTACACCTTC; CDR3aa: CASNVLGLDGYTF
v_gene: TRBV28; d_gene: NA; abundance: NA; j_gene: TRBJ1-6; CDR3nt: TGTGCCAGCAGTGACTTCGGGAAGGGCTCCTATAATTCACCCCTCCACTTT; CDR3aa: CASSDFGKGSYNSPLHF
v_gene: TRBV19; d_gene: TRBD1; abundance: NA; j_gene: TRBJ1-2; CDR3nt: TGTGCCAGTAGTACGGGACAGGGGGCGATTCCTAACTATGGCTACACCTTC; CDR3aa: CASSTGQGAIPNYGYTF
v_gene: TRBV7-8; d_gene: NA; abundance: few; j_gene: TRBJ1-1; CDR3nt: TGTGCCAGCAGCTTAGGCCTCGGGTATACTGAAGCTTTCTTT; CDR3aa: CASSLGLGYTEAFF
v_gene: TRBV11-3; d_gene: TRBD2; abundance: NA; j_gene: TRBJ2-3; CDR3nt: TGTGCCAGCAGCGTAGCTAGCGGGCCCGCGGATACGCAGTATTTT; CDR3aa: CASSVASGPADTQYF
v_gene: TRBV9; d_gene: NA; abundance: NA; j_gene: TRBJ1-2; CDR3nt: TGTGCCAGCAGCCCCCGGGGTCCCTATGGCTACACCTTC; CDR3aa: CASSPRGPYGYTF
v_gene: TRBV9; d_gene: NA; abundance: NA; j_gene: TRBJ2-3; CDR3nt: TGTGCCAGCAGCGGCCCGGGCAGGGGCACAGATACGCAGTATTTT; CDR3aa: CASSGPGRGTDTQYF
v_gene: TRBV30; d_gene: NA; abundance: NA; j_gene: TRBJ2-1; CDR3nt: TGTGCCTGGGCGTCAGGCTACAATGAGCAGTTCTTC; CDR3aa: CAWASGYNEQFF
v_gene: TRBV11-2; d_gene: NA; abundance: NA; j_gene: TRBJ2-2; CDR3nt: TGTGCCAGCAGCTTAGGATCGGACACCCGTCTTTTT; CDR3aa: CASSLGSDTRLF
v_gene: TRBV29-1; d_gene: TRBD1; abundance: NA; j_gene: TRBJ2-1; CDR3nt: TGCAGCGCTATTTCCGGGACAGGGAGTGCAGGAGATGAGCAGTTCTTC; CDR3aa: CSAISGTGSAGDEQFF
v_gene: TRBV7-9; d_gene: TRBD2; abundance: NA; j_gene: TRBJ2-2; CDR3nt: TGTGCCAGCAGCCCTAATAGCGGGAGGACCCCCGGGGAGCTGTTTTTT; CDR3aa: CASSPNSGRTPGELFF
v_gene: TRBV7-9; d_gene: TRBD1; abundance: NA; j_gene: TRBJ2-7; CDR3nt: TGTGCCAGCAGCTGGGGGACAGGATTCTACGAGCAGTACTTC; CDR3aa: CASSWGTGFYEQYF
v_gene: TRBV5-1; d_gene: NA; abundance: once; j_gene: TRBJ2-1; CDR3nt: TGCGCCAGCTTTAACCGGACGGGACGTGGTGTGGACAATGAGCAGTTCTTC; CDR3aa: CASFNRTGRGVDNEQFF
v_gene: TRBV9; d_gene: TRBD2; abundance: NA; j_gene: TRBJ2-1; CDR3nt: TGTGCCAGCAGCGCCCCGGCGGGGGGGTACTACAATGAGCAGTTCTTC; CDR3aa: CASSAPAGGYYNEQFF
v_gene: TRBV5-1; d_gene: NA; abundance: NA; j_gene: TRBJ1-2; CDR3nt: TGCGCCAGCAGCTTGGCTCGGGAAGGGTCCGGCTACACCTTC; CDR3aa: CASSLAREGSGYTF
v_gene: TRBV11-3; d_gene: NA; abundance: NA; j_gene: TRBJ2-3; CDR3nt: TGTGCCAGCAGCTTAGGACGGGGCACAGATACGCAGTATTTT; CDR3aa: CASSLGRGTDTQYF
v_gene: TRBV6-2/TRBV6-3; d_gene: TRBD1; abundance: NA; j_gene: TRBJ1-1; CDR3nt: TGTGCCAGCAGTTACGTCCAGGGCAGGGGGGACACTGGTGAAGCTTTCTTT; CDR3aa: CASSYVQGRGDTGEAFF
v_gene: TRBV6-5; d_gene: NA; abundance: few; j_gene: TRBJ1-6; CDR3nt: TGTGCCAGCAGTTATTCCCGGGCAGGGACTAATTCACCCCTCCACTTT; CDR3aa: CASSYSRAGTNSPLHF
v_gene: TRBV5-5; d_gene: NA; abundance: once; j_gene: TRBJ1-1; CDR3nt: TGTGCCAGCAGCTTTTCAGCAAACACTGAAGCTTTCTTT; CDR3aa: CASSFSANTEAFF
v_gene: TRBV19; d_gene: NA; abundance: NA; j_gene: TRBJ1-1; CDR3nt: TGTGCCAGTAGTATAGATCCAAAGAAATTAATGAACACTGAAGCTTTCTTT; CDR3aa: CASSIDPKKLMNTEAFF
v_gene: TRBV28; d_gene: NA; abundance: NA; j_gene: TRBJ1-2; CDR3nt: TGTGCCAGCAGTCCGTCGAGGAACTATGGCTACACCTTC; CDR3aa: CASSPSRNYGYTF
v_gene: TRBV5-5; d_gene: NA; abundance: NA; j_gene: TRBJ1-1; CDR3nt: TGTGCCAGCAGCTTGGGGGTAGGCACTGAAGCTTTCTTT; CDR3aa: CASSLGVGTEAFF
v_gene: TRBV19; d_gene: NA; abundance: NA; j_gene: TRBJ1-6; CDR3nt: TGTGCCAGTAGTCCAACTCATAATTCACCCCTCCACTTT; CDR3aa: CASSPTHNSPLHF
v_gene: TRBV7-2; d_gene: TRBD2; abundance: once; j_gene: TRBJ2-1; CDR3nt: TGTGCCAGCAGCCCTCTAGCGGTTACCTACAATGAGCAGTTCTTC; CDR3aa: CASSPLAVTYNEQFF
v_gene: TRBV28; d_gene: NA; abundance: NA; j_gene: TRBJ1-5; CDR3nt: TGTGCCAGCATGGGGGCAGGGAATCAGCCCCAGCATTTT; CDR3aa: CASMGAGNQPQHF